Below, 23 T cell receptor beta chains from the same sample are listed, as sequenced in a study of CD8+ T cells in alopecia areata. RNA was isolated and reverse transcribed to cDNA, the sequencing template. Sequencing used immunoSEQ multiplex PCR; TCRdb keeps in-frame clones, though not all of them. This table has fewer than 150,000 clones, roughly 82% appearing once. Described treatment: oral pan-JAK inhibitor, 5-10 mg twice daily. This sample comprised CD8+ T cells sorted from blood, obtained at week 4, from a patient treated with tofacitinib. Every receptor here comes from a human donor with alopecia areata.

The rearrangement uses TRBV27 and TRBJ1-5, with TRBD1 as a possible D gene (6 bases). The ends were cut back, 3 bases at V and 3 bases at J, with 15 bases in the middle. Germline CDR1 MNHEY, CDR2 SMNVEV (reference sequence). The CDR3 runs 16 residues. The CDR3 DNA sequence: TGTGCCAGCAGTTTGGGGGGGGGCGCCTACAATCAGCCCCAGCATTTT. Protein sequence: CASSLGGGAYNQPQHF.

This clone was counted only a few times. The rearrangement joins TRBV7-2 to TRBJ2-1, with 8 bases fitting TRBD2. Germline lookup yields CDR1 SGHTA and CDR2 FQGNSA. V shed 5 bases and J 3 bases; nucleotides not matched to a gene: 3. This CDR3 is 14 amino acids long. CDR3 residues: CASSRGGLYNEQFF. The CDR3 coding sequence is TGTGCCAGCAGCCGCGGGGGGCTCTACAATGAGCAGTTCTTC.

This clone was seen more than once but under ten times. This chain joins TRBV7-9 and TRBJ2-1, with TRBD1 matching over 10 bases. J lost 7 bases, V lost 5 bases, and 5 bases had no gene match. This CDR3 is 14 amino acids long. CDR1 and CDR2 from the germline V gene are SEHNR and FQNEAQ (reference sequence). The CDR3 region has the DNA TGTGCCAGCAGCCCCGGGACAGGGGATAATGAGCAGTTCTTC. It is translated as CASSPGTGDNEQFF.

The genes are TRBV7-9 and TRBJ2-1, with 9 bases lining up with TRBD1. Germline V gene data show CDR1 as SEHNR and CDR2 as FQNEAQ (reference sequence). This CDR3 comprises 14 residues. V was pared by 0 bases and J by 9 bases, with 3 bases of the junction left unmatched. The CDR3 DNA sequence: TGTGCCAGCAGCTTAGCGGGGACAGGGAGTGAGCAGTTCTTC. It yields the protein CASSLAGTGSEQFF.

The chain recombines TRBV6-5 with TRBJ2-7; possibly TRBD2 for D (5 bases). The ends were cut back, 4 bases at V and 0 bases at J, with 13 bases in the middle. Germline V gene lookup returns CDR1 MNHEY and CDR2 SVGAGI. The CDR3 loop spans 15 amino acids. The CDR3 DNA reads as TGTGCCAGCAGTTTTTCGGAGGCCCGCTCCTACGAGCAGTACTTC. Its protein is CASSFSEARSYEQYF.

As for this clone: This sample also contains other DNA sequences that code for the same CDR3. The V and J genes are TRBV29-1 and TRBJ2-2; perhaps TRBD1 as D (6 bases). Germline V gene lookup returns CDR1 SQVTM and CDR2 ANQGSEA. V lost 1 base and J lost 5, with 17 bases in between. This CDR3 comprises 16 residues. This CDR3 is CSVEGGQGIRTGELFF. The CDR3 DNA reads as TGCAGCGTTGAAGGAGGTCAGGGGATCCGAACCGGGGAGCTGTTTTTT.

CDR3 loop: CASSLKVDTQYF. The CDR3 DNA reads as TGTGCCAGCAGCTTAAAAGTGGATACGCAGTATTTT. V usage is TRBV7-2 and J usage is TRBJ2-3, with D unresolved. This CDR3 contains 12 residues. The V gene's germline CDR1 is SGHTA and CDR2 FQGNSA. Trimming took 2 bases from V and 6 from J, leaving 6 bases between them.

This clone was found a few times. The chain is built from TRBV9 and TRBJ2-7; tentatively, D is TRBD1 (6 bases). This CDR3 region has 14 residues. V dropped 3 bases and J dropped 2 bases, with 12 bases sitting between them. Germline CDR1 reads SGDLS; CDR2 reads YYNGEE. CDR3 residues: CASSATGVTYEQYF. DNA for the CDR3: TGTGCCAGCAGCGCGACAGGTGTTACCTACGAGCAGTACTTC.

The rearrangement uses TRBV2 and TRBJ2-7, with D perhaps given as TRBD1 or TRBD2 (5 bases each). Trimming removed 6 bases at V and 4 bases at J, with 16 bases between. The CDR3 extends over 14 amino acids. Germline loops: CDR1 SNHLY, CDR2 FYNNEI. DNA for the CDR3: TGTGCCAGCAGGGGTCAAGGGGAGTGGTACGAGCAGTACTTC. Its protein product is CASRGQGEWYEQYF.

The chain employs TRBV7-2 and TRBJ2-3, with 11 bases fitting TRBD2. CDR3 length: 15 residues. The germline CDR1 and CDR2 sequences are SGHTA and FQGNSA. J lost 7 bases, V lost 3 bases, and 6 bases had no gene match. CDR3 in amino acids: CASSFISGGANTQYF. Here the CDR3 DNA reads TGTGCCAGCAGCTTCATTAGCGGGGGGGCGAATACGCAGTATTTT.

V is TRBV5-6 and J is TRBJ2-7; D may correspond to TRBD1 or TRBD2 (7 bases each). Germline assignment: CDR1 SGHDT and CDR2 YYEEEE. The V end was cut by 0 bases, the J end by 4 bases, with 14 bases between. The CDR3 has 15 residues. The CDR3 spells CASSLGEGAWYEQYF. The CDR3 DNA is TGTGCCAGCAGCTTGGGGGAGGGGGCTTGGTACGAGCAGTACTTC. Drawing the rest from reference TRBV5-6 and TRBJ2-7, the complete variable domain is DAGVTQSPTHLIKTRGQQVTLRCSPKSGHDTVSWYQQALGQGPQFIFQYYEEEERQRGNFPDRFSGHQFPNYSSELNVNALLLGDSALYLCASSLGEGAWYEQYFGPGTRLTVT.

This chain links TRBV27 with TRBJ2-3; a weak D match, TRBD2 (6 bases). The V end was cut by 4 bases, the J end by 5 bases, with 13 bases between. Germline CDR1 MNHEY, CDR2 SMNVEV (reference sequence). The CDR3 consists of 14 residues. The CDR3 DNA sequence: TGTGCCAGCAGTTGGGAGGCAAGGGGAGATACGCAGTATTTT. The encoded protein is CASSWEARGDTQYF.

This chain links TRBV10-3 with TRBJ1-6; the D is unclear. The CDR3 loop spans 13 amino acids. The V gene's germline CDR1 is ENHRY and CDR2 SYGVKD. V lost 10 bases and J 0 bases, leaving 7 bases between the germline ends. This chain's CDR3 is CASWGSYNSPLHF. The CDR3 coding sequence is TGTGCCAGCTGGGGCTCCTATAATTCACCCCTCCACTTT.

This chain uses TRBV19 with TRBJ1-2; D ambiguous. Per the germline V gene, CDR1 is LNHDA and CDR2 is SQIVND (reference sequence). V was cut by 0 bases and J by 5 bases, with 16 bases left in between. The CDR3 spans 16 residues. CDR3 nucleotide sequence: TGTGCCAGTAGTATAGAGACACCTACGACCCCGTATGGCTACACCTTC. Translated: CASSIETPTTPYGYTF.

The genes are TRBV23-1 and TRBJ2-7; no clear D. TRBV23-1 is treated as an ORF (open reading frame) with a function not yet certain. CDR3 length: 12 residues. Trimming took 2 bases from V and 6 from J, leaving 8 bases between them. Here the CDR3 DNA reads TGCGCCAGCAGTCAACCCCGCCCCGAGCAGTACTTC. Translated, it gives CASSQPRPEQYF.

CDR3 nucleotide sequence: TGCGCCAGCAGCTCAACAGGGTTTGGCACTGAAGCTTTCTTT. Translation: CASSSTGFGTEAFF. This chain links TRBV5-1 with TRBJ1-1; weak D call: TRBD1 (6 bases). V lost 3 bases, J lost 4 bases, and 13 bases lay in between. Germline V lookup: CDR1 SGHRS, CDR2 YFSETQ. The CDR3 runs to 14 residues.

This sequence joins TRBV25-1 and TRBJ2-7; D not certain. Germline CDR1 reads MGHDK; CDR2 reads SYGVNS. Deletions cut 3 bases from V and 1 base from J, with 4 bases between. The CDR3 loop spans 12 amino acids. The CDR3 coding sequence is TGTGCCAGCAGTGACGGATCCTACGAGCAGTACTTC. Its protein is CASSDGSYEQYF.

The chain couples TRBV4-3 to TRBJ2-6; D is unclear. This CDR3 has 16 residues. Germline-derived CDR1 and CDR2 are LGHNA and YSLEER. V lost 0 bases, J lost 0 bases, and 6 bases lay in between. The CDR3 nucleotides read TGCGCCAGCAGCCAAGAAATCGGCTCTGGGGCCAACGTCCTGACTTTC. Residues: CASSQEIGSGANVLTF.

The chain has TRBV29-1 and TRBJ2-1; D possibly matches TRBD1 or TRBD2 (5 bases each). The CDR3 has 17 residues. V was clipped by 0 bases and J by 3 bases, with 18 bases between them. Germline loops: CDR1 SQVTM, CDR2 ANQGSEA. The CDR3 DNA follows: TGCAGCGTTGAAGATAGAAAAGAGGGGCAAGGCTACAATGAGCAGTTCTTC. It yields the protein CSVEDRKEGQGYNEQFF.

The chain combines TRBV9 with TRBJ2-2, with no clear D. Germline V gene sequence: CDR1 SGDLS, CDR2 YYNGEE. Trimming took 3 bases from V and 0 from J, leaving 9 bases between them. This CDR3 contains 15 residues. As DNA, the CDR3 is TGTGCCAGCAGCGACCTGGGGACGAACACCGGGGAGCTGTTTTTT. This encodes CASSDLGTNTGELFF.

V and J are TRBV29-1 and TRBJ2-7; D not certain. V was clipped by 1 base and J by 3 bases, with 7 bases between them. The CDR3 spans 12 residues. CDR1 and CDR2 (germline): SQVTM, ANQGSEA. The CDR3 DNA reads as TGCAGCGTTGAAGGCGGATTCTACGAGCAGTACTTC. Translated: CSVEGGFYEQYF.

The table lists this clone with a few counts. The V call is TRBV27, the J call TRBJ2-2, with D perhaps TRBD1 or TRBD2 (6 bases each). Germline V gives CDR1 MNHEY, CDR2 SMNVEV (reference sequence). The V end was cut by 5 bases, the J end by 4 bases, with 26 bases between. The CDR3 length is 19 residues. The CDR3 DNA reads TGTGCCAGCAGTATTATGGAGGGGGTCGGAGTTGGAGGCACCGGGGAGCTGTTTTTT. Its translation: CASSIMEGVGVGGTGELFF.

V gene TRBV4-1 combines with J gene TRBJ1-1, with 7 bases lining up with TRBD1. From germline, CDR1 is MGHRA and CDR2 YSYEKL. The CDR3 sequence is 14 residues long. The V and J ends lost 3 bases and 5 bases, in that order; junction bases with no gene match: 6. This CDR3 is CASSHRQGSTEAFF. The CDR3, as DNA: TGCGCCAGCAGCCATAGACAGGGCTCGACTGAAGCTTTCTTT.